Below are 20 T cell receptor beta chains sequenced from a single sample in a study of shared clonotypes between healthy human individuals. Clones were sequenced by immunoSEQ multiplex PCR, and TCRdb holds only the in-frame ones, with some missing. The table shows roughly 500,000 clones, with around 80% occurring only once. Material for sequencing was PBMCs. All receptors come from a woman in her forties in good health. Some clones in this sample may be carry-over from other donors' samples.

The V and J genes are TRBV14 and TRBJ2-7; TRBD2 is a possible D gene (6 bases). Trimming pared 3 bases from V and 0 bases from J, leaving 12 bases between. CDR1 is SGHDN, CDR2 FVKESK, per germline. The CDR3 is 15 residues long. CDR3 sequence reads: CASSQGLAISYEQYF. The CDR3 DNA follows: TGTGCCAGCAGCCAGGGGCTAGCGATCTCCTACGAGCAGTACTTC.

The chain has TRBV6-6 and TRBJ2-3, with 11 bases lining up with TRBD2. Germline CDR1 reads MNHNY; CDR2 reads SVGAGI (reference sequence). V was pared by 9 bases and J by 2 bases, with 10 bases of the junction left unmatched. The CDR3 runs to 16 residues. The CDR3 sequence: CARPTSGKTDTDTQYF. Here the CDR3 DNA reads TGTGCCAGACCGACTAGCGGGAAAACCGACACAGATACGCAGTATTTT.

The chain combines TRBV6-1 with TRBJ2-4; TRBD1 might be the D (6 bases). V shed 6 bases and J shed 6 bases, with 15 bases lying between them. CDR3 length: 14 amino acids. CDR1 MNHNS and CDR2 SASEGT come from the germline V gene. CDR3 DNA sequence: TGTGCCAGCAGAATACAGGGTGGAGTAAACATTCAGTACTTC. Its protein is CASRIQGGVNIQYF.

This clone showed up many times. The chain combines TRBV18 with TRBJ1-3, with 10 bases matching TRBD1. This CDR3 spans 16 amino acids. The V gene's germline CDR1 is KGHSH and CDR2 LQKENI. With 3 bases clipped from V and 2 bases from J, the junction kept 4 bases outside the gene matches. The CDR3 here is CASSPDRGVAGNTIYF. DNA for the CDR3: TGTGCCAGCTCACCGGACAGGGGGGTCGCTGGAAACACCATATATTTT.

CDR3 bases: TGCACCAGCAGCCAATCGCTTGGGGCTATTCCTAAATACGAGCAGTACTTC. Protein sequence: CTSSQSLGAIPKYEQYF. The chain joins TRBV1 to TRBJ2-7; the DNA was not used to check the table's D call, TRBD1. TRBV1 is noted as a pseudogene. CDR3 length equals 17 residues.

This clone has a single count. CDR3 amino acids: CAWGPGQGPQHF. Here the CDR3 DNA reads TGTGCCTGGGGCCCGGGACAGGGGCCCCAGCATTTT. This rearrangement joins TRBV30 to TRBJ1-5; 9 bases match TRBD1. Unmatched junction bases numbered 5, after V lost 5 bases and J lost 9 bases. Germline V gives CDR1 GTSNPN, CDR2 SVGIG (reference sequence). This CDR3 has 12 residues. Based on the CDR3 plus reference TRBV30 and TRBJ1-5, the full variable domain is SQTIHQWPATLVQPVGSPLSLECTVEGTSNPNLYWYRQAAGRGLQLLFYSVGIGQISSEVPQNLSASRPQDRQFILSSKKLLLSDSGFYLCAWGPGQGPQHFGDGTRLSIL.

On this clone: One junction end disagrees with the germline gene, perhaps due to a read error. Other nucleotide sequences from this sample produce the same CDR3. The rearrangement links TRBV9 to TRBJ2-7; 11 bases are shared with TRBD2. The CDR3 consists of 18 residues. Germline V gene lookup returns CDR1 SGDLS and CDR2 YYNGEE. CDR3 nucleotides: TGTGCCAGCAGCGTACCGCTGGGACTAGCGGACCTATTCTACGAGCAATACTTC. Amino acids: CASSVPLGLADLFYEQYF.

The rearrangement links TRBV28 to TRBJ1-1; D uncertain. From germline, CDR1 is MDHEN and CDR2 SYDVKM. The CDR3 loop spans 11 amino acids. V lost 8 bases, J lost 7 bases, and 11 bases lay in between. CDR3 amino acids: CASSRSLEAFF. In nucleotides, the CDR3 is TGTGCCAGCTCCAGGTCGCTTGAAGCTTTCTTT.

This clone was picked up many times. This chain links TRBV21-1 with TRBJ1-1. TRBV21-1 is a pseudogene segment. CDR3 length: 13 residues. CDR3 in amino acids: CASSKVIREEAFF. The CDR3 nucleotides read TGTGCCAGCAGCAAAGTAATCAGGGAGGAGGCTTTCTTT.

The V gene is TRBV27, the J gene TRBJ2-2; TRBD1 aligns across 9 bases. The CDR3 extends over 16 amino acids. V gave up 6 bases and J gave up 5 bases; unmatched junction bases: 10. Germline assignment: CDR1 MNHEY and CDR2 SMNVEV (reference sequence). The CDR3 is CASRSSGTGKTGELFF. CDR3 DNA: TGTGCCAGCAGATCCTCCGGGACAGGGAAAACCGGGGAGCTGTTTTTT.

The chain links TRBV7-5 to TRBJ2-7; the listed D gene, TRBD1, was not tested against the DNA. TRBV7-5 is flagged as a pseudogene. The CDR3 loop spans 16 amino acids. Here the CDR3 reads CVRSHRGPTGPYEQYF. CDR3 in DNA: TGTGTCAGAAGCCATAGAGGTCCCACAGGACCCTACGAGCAGTACTTC.

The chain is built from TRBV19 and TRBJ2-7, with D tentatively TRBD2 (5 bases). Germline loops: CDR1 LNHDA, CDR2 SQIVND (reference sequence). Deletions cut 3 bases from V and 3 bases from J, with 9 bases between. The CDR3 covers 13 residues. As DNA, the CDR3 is TGTGCCAGTAGTATGGCCGGGGACTACGAGCAGTACTTC. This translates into CASSMAGDYEQYF.

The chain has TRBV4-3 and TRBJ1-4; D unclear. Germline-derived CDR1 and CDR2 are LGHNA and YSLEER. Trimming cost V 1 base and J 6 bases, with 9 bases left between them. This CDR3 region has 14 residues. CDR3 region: CASSQGPWDEKLFF. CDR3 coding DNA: TGCGCCAGCAGCCAAGGCCCGTGGGATGAAAAACTGTTTTTT.

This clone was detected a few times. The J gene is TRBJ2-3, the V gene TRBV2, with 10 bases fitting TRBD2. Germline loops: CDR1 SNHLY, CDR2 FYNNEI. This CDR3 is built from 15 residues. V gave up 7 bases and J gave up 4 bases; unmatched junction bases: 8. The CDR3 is CASNKREGRADTQYF. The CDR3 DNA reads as TGTGCCAGCAATAAGCGGGAGGGCCGAGCAGATACGCAGTATTTT.

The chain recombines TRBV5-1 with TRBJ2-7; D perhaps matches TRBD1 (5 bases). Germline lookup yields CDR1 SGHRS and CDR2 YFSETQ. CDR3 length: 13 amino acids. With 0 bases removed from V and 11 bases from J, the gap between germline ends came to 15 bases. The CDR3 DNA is TGCGCCAGCAGCTTGGAATCACAGGACGTTAAGTACTTC. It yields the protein CASSLESQDVKYF. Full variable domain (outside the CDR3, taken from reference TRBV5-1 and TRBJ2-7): KAGVTQTPRYLIKTRGQQVTLSCSPISGHRSVSWYQQTPGQGLQFLFEYFSETQRNKGNFPGRFSGRQFSNSRSEMNVSTLELGDSALYLCASSLESQDVKYFGPGTRLTVT.

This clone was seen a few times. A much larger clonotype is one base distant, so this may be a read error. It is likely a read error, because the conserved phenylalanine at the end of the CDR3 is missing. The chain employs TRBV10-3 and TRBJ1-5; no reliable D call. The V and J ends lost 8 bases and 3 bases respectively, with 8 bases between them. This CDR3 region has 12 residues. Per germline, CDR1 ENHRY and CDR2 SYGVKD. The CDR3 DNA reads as TGTGCCATCGGCGCTCCCAATCAGCCCCAGCATCTT. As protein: CAIGAPNQPQHL.

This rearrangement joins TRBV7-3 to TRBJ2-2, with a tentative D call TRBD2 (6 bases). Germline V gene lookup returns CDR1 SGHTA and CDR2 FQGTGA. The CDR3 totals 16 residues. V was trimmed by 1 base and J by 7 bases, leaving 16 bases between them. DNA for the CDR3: TGTGCCAGCAGCTTAATGGCTTCGGGAGCAAACGGGGAGCTGTTTTTT. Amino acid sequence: CASSLMASGANGELFF.

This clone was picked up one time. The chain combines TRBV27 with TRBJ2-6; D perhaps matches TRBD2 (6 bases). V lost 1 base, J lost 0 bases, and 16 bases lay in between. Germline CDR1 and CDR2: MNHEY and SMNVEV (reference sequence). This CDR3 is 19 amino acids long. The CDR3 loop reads CASSLWGGRALSGANVLTF. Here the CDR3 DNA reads TGTGCCAGCAGTTTATGGGGAGGTAGGGCTCTCTCTGGGGCCAACGTCCTGACTTTC. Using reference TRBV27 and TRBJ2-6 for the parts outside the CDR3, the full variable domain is EAQVTQNPRYLITVTGKKLTVTCSQNMNHEYMSWYRQDPGLGLRQIYYSMNVEVTDKGDVPEGYKVSRKEKRNFPLILESPSPNQTSLYFCASSLWGGRALSGANVLTFGAGSRLTVL.

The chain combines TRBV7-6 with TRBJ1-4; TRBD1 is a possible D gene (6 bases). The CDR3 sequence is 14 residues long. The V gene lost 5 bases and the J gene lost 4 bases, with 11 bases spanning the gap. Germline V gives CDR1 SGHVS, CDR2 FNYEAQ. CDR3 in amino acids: CASSAGTRNEKLFF. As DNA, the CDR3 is TGTGCCAGCAGCGCCGGGACACGTAATGAAAAACTGTTTTTT.

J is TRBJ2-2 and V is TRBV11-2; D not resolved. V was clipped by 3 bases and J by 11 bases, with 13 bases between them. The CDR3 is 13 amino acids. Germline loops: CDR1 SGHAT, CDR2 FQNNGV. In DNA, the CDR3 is TGTGCCAGCAGCTTCTCTTTGCAGACAGAGCTGTTTTTT. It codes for CASSFSLQTELFF. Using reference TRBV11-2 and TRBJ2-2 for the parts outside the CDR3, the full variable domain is EAGVAQSPRYKIIEKRQSVAFWCNPISGHATLYWYQQILGQGPKLLIQFQNNGVVDDSQLPKDRFSAERLKGVDSTLKIQPAKLEDSAVYLCASSFSLQTELFFGEGSRLTVL.